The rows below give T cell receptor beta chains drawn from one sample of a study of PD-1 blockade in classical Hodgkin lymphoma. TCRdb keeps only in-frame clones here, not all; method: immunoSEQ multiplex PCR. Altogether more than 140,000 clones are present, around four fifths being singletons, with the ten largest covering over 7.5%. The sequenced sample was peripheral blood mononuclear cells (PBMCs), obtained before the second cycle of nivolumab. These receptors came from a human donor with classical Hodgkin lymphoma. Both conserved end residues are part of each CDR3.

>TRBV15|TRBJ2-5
CATSNTGIWGAGGRGTQYF
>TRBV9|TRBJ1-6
CASSDGQGSYNSPLHF
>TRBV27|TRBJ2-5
CASGGLGVGETQYF
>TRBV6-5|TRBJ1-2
CASSSEGDGYTF
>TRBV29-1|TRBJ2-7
CSVVPPTVSYEQYF
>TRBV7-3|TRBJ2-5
CASSLEGLAGIVKTQYF
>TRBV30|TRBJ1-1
CAWSSSMNTEAFF
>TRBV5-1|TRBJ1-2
CASSAGQLYGYTF
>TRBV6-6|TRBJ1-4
CASSLPRGEKLFF
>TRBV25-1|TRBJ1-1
CASSESGQGKAFF
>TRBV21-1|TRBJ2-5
CASSKGSGRGRRQETQYF
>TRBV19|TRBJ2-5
CASSTPRGTGAQETQYF
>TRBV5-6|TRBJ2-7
CASSPGQGRYEQYF
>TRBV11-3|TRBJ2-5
CASSLGIGQVQETQYF
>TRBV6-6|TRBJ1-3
CASSQRVTNTIYF
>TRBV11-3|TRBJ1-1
CASSSRGTEAFF
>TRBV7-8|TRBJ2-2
CASRAAGPGELFF
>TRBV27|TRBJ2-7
CASSPNEVYEQYF
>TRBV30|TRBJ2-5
CAWSGDTTGGGETQYF
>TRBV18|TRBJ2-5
CASSPQGGVQETQYF
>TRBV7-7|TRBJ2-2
CASSLRAGGPNTGELFF
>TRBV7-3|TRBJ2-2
CASSSQDPGELFF
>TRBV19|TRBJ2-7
CASSIGISYEQYF
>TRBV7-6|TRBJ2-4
CASSLTPTSGRLGIQYF
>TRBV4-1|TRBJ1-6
CASSPTGPNSPLHF
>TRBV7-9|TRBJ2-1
CASSDPGTSGRRNEQFF
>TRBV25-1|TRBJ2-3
CASSEYIGVTDTQYF
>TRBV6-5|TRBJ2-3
CASSRRDRDTDTQYF
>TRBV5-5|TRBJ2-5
CATGRHQETQYF
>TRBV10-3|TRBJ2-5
CAISEGQGVQETQYF
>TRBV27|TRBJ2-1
CASSLGAGGVYLNEQFF
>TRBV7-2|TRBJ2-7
CASSPGTGGIYEQYF
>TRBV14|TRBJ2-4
CASSYREAKNIQYF
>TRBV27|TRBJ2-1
CASMVPGQGTYNEQFF
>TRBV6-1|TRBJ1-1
CASMQGMNTEAFF
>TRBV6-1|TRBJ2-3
CASQGGGHTDTQYF
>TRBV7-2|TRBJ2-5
CASSLGRQETQYF
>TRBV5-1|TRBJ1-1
CASSRLPPSSSRAVEAFF
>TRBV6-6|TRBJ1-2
CASSEGAAYGYTF